This T cell receptor beta chain is from a study of blood T cells in healthy people across ages. Study conclusions and caveats: Measured against age, TCR beta diversity per million T cells decreased in a roughly linear manner.

Samples had at least 7 million PBMCs isolated from them. At least 6 micrograms of total RNA were extracted per sample. V lost 9 bases and J lost 5, with 13 bases in between. The CDR3 is 12 amino acids. Germline V CDR1 and CDR2: LNHDA, SQIVND (reference sequence). Concerning this clonotype: Its target is unknown.

Next came a second PCR, run for about 7 to 12 cycles, which used a sample-barcoded 5' primer along with a J-beta primer mix. Every cDNA molecule bore a tag from a template-switch adaptor containing 12 random nucleotides. One entry per CDR3 protein results from TCRdb running MiXCR on the 5' RACE reads. The data show fewer than 2,000,000 distinct CDR3 sequences, about 31% seen once. What was sequenced was blood. The receptor's source is a woman aged 30 to 39 in good health. J is TRBJ1-1 and V is TRBV19; D uncertain. The CDR3 reads CASSRSRTEAFF. The CDR3 DNA reads as TGTGCCAGCTCTAGAAGTCGGACTGAAGCTTTCTTT.